These 11 T cell receptor beta chains were sequenced from one sample in a study of blood T cell repertoires in COVID-19. Sequencing was performed with immunoSEQ multiplex PCR; in TCRdb, only in-frame clones are kept and a portion is missing. The table has some 110,000 clones, 91% seen once; the top ten hold around 5.8%. What was sequenced was peripheral blood. The source is a human donor in a cohort sampled during active COVID-19.

The V gene is TRBV27, the J gene TRBJ1-6; 7 bases match TRBD1. Germline V gene sequence: CDR1 MNHEY, CDR2 SMNVEV (reference sequence). CDR3 size: 14 residues. The ends lost 8 bases at V and 8 bases at J; junction bases unmatched: 9. CDR3 in DNA: TGTGCCAGCGGATACCGGGACAGTTATTCACCCCTCCACTTT. Encoded protein: CASGYRDSYSPLHF.

The chain recombines TRBV7-2 with TRBJ1-5; D not certain. This CDR3 has 14 residues. CDR1 is SGHTA and CDR2 is FQGNSA in the germline V gene. V was pared by 4 bases and J by 2 bases, with 9 bases between. For the CDR3, the DNA is TGTGCCAGCAGCTCAATGGGCGGCAATCAGCCCCAGCATTTT. The encoded protein is CASSSMGGNQPQHF.

The chain has TRBV9 and TRBJ2-1, with D unresolved. CDR3 size: 14 residues. The V end lost 3 bases, the J end lost 0 bases, and 7 bases lay between the germline ends. CDR1 is SGDLS, CDR2 YYNGEE, per germline. The CDR3 region is CASSASSSYNEQFF. The CDR3 nucleotides read TGTGCCAGCAGCGCAAGTAGCTCCTACAATGAGCAGTTCTTC.

The chain uses TRBV20-1 and TRBJ2-7; no firm D call. Germline assignment: CDR1 DFQATT and CDR2 SNEGSKA (reference sequence). This CDR3 region has 11 residues. V lost 1 base and J lost 3, with 4 bases in between. CDR3 nucleotides: TGCAGTGCTAGAGGCGACTACGAGCAGTACTTC. Its translation is CSARGDYEQYF.

For the CDR3, the DNA is TGTGCCAGCAGAGGCATTGTACAGGGGATACCGTCCCCGGGGACAGATACGCAGTATTTT. As protein: CASRGIVQGIPSPGTDTQYF. The chain recombines TRBV2 with TRBJ2-3; 7 bases align to TRBD1. The germline V gene has CDR1 SNHLY and CDR2 FYNNEI. The V and J ends lost 6 bases and 3 bases, in that order; junction bases with no gene match: 24. This CDR3 contains 20 residues.

The chain combines TRBV7-2 with TRBJ2-1; weak D call: TRBD1 (5 bases). The CDR3 is made up of 15 amino acids. Germline assignment: CDR1 SGHTA and CDR2 FQGNSA. V was shortened by 2 bases and J by 7 bases, with 15 bases between the two germline ends. The CDR3 DNA reads as TGTGCCAGCAGCTTACTCCCCCTGACAGAAAATGAGCAGTTCTTC. It specifies CASSLLPLTENEQFF.

This chain connects TRBV15 to TRBJ2-3; 8 nucleotides match TRBD1. Germline V gene data show CDR1 as LNHNV and CDR2 as YYDKDF (reference sequence). The CDR3 is 16 amino acids. Unmatched junction bases numbered 11, after V lost 3 bases and J lost 6 bases. The DNA of the CDR3 is TGTGCCACCAGCAGTCAAAGGGACAGGTTTGACGATACGCAGTATTTT. Protein: CATSSQRDRFDDTQYF.

The chain carries TRBV5-1 and TRBJ2-2; the D gene is possibly TRBD1 (5 bases). CDR3 length: 15 amino acids. In germline, CDR1 is SGHRS, CDR2 YFSETQ. V was shortened by 2 bases and J by 0 bases, with 8 bases between the two germline ends. As DNA, the CDR3 is TGCGCCAGCAGCTTCGACAGCCCGAACACCGGGGAGCTGTTTTTT. Its protein is CASSFDSPNTGELFF.

J is TRBJ2-7 and V is TRBV4-3; 13 bases are a match to TRBD2. Germline CDR1 and CDR2: LGHNA and YSLEER. This CDR3 region has 19 residues. V lost 2 bases to trimming and J lost 2 bases; unmatched junction nucleotides: 12. CDR3: CASSQTNKGTSGNTYEQYF. The CDR3 coding sequence is TGCGCCAGCAGCCAAACAAATAAAGGGACTAGCGGGAACACCTACGAGCAGTACTTC.

CDR3 coding DNA: TGTGCCAGCAGCCGACCTGACAGGGAAAGGGAAAAACTGTTTTTT. Translated, it gives CASSRPDREREKLFF. The gene calls are TRBV7-9 and TRBJ1-4; TRBD1 aligns across 7 bases. The CDR3 runs 15 residues. V lost 5 bases and J lost 8; bases outside the gene matches: 11. Germline assignment: CDR1 SEHNR and CDR2 FQNEAQ (reference sequence).

This chain joins TRBV7-3 and TRBJ2-3; TRBD2 matches 7 bases. The CDR3 totals 16 residues. CDR1 and CDR2 from the germline V gene are SGHTA and FQGTGA. J lost 0 bases, V lost 5 bases, and 8 bases had no gene match. CDR3 DNA: TGTGCCAGCAGCCTGTTTCGCGGGGGAAGCACAGATACGCAGTATTTT. This sequence encodes CASSLFRGGSTDTQYF.